These 9 T cell receptor beta chains came from one sample sequenced in a study of T cell changes during pregnancy in multiple sclerosis. The repertoire was sequenced with immunoSEQ multiplex PCR; TCRdb's copy has only in-frame clones and lacks some. The sample consists of some 41,000 clones, about nine tenths of them appearing once. Sequenced material: PBMCs (not recorded whether the cells were cultured). The source is a female donor with multiple sclerosis, enrolled in a pregnancy study.

The J gene is TRBJ2-7, the V gene TRBV9; D possibly corresponds to TRBD1 (5 bases). Germline lookup yields CDR1 SGDLS and CDR2 YYNGEE. The CDR3 spans 14 residues. Trimming took 3 bases from V and 0 from J, leaving 10 bases between them. As DNA, the CDR3 is TGTGCCAGCAGCGCAGACGGACACTCCTACGAGCAGTACTTC. This encodes CASSADGHSYEQYF.

The rearrangement uses TRBV7-3 and TRBJ2-1, with D unresolved. The CDR3 totals 14 residues. The V gene lost 1 base and the J gene lost 5 bases, with 9 bases spanning the gap. Germline assignment: CDR1 SGHTA and CDR2 FQGTGA. The CDR3 here is CASSLRPSHNEQFF. In DNA, the CDR3 is TGTGCCAGCAGCTTAAGGCCTTCCCACAATGAGCAGTTCTTC.

This chain joins TRBV7-8 and TRBJ2-7; TRBD1 agrees at 8 bases. V trimming: 4 bases; J trimming: 0 bases; junction bases outside the gene matches: 8. CDR1 is SGHVS, CDR2 FQNEAQ, per germline. The CDR3 runs 16 residues. The CDR3 is CASSYQTGESSYEQYF. In DNA, the CDR3 is TGTGCCAGCAGCTATCAGACAGGGGAAAGCTCCTACGAGCAGTACTTC.

The chain links TRBV5-6 to TRBJ1-2; D may be TRBD1 (6 bases). V was clipped by 3 bases and J by 2 bases, with 8 bases between them. The CDR3 sequence is 13 residues long. CDR1 SGHDT and CDR2 YYEEEE come from the germline V gene. The CDR3, as DNA: TGTGCCAGCAGCTCGGACAGCAACTATGGCTACACCTTC. Amino acids: CASSSDSNYGYTF.

The chain recombines TRBV18 with TRBJ1-2; 8 bases are a match to TRBD1. CDR3 size: 15 residues. V was clipped by 3 bases and J by 5 bases; unmatched bases: 8. The germline CDR1 and CDR2 sequences are KGHSH and LQKENI. DNA for the CDR3: TGTGCCAGCTCACCGAACGACGGACAGGGTTATGGCTACACCTTC. Translating it yields CASSPNDGQGYGYTF.

V and J are TRBV19 and TRBJ2-1; 9 nucleotides align to TRBD1. CDR1 LNHDA and CDR2 SQIVND come from the germline V gene (reference sequence). CDR3 length: 15 amino acids. J was trimmed by 6 bases and V by 5 bases; bases with no gene match: 8. The chain's CDR3 is CASSVTGTGSNEQFF. CDR3 nucleotides: TGTGCCAGTAGTGTCACCGGGACAGGGAGCAATGAGCAGTTCTTC.

The chain uses TRBV7-9 and TRBJ2-5, with TRBD2 identical over 7 bases. The CDR3 has 13 residues. Germline V gene sequence: CDR1 SEHNR, CDR2 FQNEAQ (reference sequence). V lost 5 bases, J lost 4 bases, and 4 bases stayed unmatched. The CDR3 protein is CASSPTSLETQYF. CDR3 DNA: TGTGCCAGCAGCCCGACTAGCCTAGAGACCCAGTACTTC.

The CDR3, as DNA: TGTGCCAGCAGTGAAGTACGGGTTAGGGGATCTGGAAACACCATATATTTT. This codes for CASSEVRVRGSGNTIYF. The chain has TRBV6-1 and TRBJ1-3; the D gene is possibly TRBD1 (5 bases). V lost 1 base to trimming and J lost 1 base, with 14 bases between them. The CDR3 extends over 17 amino acids. Germline values: CDR1 MNHNS, CDR2 SASEGT.

This clone was counted only a few times. V and J are TRBV6-6 and TRBJ2-3; a weak D match, TRBD1 (5 bases). Germline values: CDR1 MNHNY, CDR2 SVGAGI (reference sequence). The V end was cut by 6 bases, the J end by 0 bases, with 16 bases between. This CDR3 has 16 residues. CDR3 sequence: CASRPWGSPSTDTQYF. CDR3 coding DNA: TGTGCCAGCAGACCTTGGGGCAGCCCCAGCACAGATACGCAGTATTTT.